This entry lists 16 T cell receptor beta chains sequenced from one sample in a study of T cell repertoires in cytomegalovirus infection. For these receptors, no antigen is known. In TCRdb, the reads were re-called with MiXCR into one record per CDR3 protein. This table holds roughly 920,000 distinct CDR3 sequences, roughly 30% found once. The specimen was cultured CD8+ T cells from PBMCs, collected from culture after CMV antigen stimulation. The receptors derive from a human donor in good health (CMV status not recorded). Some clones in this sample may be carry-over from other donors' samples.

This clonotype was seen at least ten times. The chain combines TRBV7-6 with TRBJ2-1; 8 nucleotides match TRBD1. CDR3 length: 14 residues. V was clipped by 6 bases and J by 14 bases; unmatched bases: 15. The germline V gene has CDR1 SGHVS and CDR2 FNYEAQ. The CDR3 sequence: CASRSGEGTGTKFF. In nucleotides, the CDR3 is TGTGCCAGCAGGTCCGGGGAAGGGACAGGAACGAAGTTCTTC.

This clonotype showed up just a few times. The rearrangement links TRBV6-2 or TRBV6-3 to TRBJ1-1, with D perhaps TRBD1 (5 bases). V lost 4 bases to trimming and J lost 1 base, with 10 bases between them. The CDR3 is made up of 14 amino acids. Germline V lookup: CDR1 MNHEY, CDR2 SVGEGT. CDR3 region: CASSLIGANTEAFF. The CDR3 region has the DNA TGTGCCAGCAGTTTAATTGGGGCGAACACTGAAGCTTTCTTT.

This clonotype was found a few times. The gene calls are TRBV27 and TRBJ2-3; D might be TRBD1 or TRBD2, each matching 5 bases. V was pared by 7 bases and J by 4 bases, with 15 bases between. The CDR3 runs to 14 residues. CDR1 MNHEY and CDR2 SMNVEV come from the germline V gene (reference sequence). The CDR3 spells CASIPGLEADTQYF. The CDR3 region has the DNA TGTGCCAGCATCCCGGGGCTAGAGGCAGATACGCAGTATTTT.

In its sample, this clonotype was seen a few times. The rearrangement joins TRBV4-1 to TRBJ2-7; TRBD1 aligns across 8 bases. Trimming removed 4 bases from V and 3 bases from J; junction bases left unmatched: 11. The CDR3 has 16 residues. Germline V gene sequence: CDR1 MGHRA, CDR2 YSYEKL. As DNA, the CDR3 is TGCGCCAGCAGCCCTCGACAGGGGCCCTCTCTCTACGAGCAGTACGTC. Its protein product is CASSPRQGPSLYEQYV.

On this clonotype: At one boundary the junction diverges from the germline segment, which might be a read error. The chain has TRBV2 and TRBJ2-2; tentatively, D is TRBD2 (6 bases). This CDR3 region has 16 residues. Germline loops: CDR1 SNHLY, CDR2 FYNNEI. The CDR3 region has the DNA TGTGCCAGCAGTGAACTGGGGAGGACGAACATCGGGGAGCTGTTTTTT. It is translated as CASSELGRTNIGELFF.

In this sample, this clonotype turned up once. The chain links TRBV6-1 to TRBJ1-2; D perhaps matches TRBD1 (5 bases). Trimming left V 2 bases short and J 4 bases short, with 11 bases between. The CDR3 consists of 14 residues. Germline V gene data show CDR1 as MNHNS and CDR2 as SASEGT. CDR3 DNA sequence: TGTGCCAGCAGTGAACGGATAGGGACCTATGGCTACACCTTC. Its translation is CASSERIGTYGYTF.

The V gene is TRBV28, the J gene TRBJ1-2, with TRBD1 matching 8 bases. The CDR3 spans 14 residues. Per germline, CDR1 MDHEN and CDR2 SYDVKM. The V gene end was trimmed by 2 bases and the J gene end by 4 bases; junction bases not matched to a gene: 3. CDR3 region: CASSLRTGRYGYTF. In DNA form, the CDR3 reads TGTGCCAGCAGTTTAAGGACAGGGCGCTATGGCTACACCTTC.

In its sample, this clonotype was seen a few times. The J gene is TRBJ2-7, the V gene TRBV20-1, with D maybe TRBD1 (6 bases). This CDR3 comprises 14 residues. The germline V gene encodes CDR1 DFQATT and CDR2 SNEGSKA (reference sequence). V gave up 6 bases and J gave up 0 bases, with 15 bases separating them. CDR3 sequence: CSAIPGHTSYEQYF. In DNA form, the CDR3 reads TGCAGTGCCATCCCGGGACATACCTCCTACGAGCAGTACTTC.

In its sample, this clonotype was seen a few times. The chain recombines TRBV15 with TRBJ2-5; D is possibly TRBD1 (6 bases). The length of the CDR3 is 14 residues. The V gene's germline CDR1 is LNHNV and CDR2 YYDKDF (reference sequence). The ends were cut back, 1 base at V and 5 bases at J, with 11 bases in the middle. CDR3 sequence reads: CATSRAGERETQYF. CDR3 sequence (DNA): TGTGCCACCAGCAGAGCAGGGGAAAGGGAGACCCAGTACTTC.

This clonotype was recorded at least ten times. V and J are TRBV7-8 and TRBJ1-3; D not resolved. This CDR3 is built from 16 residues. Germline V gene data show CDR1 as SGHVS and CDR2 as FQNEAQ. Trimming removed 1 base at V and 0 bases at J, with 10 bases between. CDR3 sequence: CASSLGGRYSGNTIYF. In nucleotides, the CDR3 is TGTGCCAGCAGCTTAGGAGGCCGCTACTCTGGAAACACCATATATTTT.

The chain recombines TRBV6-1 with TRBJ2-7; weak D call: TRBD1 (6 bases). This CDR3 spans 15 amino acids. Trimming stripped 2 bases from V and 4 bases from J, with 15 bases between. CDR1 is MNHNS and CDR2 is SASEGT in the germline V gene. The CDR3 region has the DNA TGTGCCAGCAGTGAATGGGACACCTGGGGGTACGAGCAGTACTTC. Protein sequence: CASSEWDTWGYEQYF.

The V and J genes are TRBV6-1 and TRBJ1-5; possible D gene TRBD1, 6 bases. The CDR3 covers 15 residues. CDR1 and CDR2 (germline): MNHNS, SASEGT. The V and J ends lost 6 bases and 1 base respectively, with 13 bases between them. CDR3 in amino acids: CASRNRGVSNQPQHF. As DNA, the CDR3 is TGTGCCAGCAGGAATAGGGGGGTAAGCAATCAGCCCCAGCATTTT.

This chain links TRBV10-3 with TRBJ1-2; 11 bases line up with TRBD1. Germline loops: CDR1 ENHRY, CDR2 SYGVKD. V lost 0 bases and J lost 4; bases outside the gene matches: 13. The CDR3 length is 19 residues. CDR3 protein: CAISESTPTGTGGTYGYTF. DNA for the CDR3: TGTGCCATCAGTGAGTCGACTCCTACTGGGACAGGGGGTACCTATGGCTACACCTTC.

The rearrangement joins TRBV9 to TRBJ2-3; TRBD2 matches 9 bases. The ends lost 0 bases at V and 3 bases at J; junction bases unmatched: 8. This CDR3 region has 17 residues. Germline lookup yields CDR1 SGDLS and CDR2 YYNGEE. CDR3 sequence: CASSVAPASGETDTQYF. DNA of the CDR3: TGTGCCAGCAGCGTAGCTCCGGCTAGCGGGGAAACAGATACGCAGTATTTT.

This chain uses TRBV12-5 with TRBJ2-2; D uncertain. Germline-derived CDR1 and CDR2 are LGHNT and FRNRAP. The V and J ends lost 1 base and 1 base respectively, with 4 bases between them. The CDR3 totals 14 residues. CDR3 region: CASGLEQNTGELFF. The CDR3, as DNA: TGTGCTAGTGGTTTGGAACAGAACACCGGGGAGCTGTTTTTT.

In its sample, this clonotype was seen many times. DNA of the CDR3: TGTGCCAGCACCCTGGGCGGGGTCACTGAGCAGTTCTTC. This codes for CASTLGGVTEQFF. The chain couples TRBV7-2 to TRBJ2-1; D might be TRBD2 (6 bases). This CDR3 is built from 13 residues. The germline CDR1 and CDR2 sequences are SGHTA and FQGNSA. V was clipped by 7 bases and J by 9 bases, with 16 bases between them.